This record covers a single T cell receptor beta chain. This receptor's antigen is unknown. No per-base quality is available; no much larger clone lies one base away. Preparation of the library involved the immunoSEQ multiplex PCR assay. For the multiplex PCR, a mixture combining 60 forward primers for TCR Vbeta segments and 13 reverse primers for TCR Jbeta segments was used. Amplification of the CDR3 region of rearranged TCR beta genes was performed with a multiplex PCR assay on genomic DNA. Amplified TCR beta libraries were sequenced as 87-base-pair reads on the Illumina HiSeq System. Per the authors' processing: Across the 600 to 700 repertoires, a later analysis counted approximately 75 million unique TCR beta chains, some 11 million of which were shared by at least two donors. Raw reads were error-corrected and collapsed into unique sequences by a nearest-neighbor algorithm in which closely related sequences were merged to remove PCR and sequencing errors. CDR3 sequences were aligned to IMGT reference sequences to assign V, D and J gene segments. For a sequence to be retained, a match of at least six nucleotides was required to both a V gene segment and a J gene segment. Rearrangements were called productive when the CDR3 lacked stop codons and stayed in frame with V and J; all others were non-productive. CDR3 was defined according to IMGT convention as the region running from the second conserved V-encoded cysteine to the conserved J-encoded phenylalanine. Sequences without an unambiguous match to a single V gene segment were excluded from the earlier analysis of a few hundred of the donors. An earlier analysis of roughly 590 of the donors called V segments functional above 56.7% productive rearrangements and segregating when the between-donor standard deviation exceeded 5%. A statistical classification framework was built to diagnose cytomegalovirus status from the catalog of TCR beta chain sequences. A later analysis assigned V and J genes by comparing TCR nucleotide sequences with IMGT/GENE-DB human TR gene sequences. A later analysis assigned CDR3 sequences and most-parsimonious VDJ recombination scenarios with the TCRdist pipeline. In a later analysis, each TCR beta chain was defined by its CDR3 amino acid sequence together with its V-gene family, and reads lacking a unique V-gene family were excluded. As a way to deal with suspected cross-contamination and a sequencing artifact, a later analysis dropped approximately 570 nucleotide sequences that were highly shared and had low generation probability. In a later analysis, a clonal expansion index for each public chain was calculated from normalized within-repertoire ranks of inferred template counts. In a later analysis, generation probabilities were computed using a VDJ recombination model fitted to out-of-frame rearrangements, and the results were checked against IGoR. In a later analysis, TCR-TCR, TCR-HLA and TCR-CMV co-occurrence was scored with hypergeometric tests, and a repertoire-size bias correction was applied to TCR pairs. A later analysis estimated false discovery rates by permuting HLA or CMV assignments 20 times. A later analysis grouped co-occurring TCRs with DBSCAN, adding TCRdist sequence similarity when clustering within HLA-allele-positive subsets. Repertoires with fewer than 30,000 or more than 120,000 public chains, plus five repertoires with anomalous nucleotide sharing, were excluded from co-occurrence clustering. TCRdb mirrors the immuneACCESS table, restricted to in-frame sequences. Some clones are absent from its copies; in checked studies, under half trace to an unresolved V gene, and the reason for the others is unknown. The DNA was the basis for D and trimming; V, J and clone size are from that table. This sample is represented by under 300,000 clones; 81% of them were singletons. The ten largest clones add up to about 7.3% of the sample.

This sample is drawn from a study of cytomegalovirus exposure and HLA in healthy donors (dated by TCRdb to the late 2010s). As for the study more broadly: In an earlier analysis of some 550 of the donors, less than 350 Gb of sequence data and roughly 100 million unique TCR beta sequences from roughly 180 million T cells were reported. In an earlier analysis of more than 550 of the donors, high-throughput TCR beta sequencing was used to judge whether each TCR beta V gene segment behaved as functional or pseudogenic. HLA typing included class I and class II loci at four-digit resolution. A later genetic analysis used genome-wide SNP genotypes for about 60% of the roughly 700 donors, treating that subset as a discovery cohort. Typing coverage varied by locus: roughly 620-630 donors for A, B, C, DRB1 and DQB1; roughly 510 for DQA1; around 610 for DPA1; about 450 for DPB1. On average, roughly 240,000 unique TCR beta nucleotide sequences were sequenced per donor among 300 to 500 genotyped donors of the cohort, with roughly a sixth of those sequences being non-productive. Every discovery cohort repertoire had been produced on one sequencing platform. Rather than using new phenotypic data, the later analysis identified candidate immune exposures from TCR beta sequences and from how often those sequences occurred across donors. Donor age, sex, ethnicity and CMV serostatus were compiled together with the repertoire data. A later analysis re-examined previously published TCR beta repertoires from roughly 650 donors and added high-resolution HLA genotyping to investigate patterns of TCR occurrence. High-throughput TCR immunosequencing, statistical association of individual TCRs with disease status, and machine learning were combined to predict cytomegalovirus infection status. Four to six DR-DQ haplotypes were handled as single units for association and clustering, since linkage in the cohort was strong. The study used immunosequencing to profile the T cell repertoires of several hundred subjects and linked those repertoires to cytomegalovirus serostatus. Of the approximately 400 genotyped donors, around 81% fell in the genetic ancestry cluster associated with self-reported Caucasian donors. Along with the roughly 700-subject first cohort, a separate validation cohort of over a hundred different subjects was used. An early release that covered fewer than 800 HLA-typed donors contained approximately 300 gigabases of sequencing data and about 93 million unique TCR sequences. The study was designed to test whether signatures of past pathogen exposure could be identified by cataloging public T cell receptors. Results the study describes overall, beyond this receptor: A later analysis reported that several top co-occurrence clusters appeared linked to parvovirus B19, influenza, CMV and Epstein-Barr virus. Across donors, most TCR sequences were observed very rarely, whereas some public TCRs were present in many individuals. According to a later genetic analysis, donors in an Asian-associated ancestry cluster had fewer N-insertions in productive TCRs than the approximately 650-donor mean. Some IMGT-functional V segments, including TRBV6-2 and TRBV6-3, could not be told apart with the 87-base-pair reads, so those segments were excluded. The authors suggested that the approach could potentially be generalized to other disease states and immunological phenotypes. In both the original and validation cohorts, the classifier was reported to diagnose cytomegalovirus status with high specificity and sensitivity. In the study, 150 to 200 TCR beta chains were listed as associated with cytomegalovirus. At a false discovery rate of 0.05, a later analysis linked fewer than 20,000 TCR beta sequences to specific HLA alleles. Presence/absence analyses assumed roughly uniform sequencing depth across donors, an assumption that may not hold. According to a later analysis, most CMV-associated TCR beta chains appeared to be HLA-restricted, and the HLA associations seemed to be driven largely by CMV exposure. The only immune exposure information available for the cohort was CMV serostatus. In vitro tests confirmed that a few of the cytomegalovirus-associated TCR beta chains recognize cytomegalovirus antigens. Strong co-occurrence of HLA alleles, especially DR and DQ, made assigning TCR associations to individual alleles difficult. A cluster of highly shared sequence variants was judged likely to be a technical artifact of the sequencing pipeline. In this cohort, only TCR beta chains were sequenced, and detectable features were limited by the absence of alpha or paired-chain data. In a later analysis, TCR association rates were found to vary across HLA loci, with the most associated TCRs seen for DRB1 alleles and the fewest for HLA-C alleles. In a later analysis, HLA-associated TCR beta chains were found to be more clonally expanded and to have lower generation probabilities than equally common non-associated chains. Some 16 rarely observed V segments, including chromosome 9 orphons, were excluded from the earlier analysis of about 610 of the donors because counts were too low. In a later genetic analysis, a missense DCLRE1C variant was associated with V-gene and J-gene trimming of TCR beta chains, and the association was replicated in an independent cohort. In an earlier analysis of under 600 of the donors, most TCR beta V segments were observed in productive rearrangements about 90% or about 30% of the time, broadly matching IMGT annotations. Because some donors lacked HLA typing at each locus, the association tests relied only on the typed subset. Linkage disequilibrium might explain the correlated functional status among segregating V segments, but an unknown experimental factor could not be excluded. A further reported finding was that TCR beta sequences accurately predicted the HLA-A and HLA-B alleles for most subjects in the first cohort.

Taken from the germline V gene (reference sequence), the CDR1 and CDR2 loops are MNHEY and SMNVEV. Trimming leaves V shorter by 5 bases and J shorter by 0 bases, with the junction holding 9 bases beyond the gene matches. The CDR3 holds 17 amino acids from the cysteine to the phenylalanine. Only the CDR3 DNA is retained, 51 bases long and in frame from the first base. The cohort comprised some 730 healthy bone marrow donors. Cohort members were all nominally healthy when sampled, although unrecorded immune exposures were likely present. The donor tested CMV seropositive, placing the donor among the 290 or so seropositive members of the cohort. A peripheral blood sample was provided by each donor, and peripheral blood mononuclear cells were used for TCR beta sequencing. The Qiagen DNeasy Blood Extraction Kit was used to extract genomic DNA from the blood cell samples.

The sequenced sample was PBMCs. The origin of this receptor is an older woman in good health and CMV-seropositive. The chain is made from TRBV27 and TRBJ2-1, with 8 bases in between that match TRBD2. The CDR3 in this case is CASSPSTSASSYNEQFF. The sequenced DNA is TGTGCCAGCAGTCCCTCGACTAGCGCGAGCTCCTACAATGAGCAGTTCTTC.